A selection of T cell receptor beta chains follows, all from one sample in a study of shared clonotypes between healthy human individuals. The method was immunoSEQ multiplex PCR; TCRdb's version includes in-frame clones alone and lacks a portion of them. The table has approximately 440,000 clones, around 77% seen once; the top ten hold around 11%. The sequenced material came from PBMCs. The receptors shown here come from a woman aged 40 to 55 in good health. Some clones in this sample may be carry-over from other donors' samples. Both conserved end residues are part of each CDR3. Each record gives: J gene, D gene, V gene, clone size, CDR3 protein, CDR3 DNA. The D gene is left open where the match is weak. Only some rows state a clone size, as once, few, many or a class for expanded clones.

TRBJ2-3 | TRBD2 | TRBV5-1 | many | CASSGLAGTDTQYF | TGCGCCAGCAGCGGACTAGCGGGAACAGATACGCAGTATTTT
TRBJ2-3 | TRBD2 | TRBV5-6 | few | CASSFPSLAGVDTQYF | TGTGCCAGCAGCTTCCCCTCTCTAGCGGGAGTAGATACGCAGTATTTT
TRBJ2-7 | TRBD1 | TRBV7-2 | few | CASSPTRTGWNYEQYF | TGTGCCAGCAGCCCGACTCGGACAGGGTGGAACTACGAGCAGTACTTC
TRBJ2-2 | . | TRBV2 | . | CASLVYAGELFF | TGTGCCAGCCTAGTGTACGCCGGGGAGCTGTTTTTT
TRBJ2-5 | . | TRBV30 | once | CAWSVRGLARPRRVETQYF | TGTGCCTGGAGTGTACGAGGGCTAGCGAGACCCCGGAGGGTGGAGACCCAGTACTTC
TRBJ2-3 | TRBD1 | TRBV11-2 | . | CASSLDRGRDTQYF | TGTGCCAGCAGCCTGGACAGGGGGCGAGATACGCAGTATTTT
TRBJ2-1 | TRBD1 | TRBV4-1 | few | CASSLYQGAIEQFF | TGCGCCAGCAGCCTGTATCAGGGGGCTATTGAGCAGTTCTTC
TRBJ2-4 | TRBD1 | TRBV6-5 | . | CASRPGQKNIQYF | TGTGCCAGCAGGCCGGGACAGAAAAACATTCAGTACTTC
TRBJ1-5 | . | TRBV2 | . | CASSKGFNQPQHF | TGTGCCAGCAGCAAGGGATTCAATCAGCCCCAGCATTTT
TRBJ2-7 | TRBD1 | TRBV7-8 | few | CASSPTFGQGSSYEQYF | TGTGCCAGCAGCCCGACGTTCGGACAGGGAAGCTCCTACGAGCAGTACTTC
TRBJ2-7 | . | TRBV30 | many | CAWSPGFEQYF | TGTGCCTGGAGTCCAGGGTTTGAGCAGTACTTC
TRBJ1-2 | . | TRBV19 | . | CASRNRVWNYGYTF | TGTGCCAGTAGGAACAGGGTATGGAACTATGGCTACACCTTC
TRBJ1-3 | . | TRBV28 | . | CASSYWAGRAGNTIYF | TGTGCCAGCAGTTACTGGGCCGGGAGGGCTGGAAACACCATATATTTT
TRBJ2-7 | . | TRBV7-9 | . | CASSLGGTYEQYF | TGTGCCAGCAGCTTGGGCGGGACCTACGAGCAGTACTTC
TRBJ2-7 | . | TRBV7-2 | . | CASSFQTGHYEQYF | TGTGCCAGCAGCTTCCAGACAGGCCACTACGAGCAGTACTTC
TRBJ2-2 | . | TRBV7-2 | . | CASSLRSLATAGELFF | TGTGCCAGCAGCTTAAGGTCTCTAGCGACCGCTGGGGAGCTGTTTTTT
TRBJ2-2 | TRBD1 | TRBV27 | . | CASRTTGARNTGELFF | TGTGCCAGCAGGACAACAGGGGCTAGGAACACCGGGGAGCTGTTTTTT